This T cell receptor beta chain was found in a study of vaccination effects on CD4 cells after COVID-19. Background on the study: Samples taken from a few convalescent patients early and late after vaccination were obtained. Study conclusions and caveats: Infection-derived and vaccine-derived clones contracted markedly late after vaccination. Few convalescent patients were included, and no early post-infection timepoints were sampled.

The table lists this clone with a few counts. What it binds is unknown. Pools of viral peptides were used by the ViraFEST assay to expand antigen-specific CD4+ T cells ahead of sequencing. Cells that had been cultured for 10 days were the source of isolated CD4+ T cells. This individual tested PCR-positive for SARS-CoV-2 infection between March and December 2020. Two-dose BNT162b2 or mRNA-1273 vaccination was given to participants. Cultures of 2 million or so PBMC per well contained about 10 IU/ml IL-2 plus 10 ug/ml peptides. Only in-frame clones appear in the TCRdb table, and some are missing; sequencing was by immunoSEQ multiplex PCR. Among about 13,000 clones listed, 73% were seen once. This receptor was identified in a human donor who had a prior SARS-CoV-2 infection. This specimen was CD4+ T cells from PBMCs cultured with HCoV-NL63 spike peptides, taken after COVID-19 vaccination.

DNA for the CDR3: TGCGCCAGCAGCTTGGGGCCATCGGGTGACACTGAAGCTTTCTTT. Its protein product is CASSLGPSGDTEAFF. V gene TRBV5-1 combines with J gene TRBJ1-1; D remains unclear. The V gene lost 0 bases and the J gene lost 3 bases, with 12 bases spanning the gap. The CDR3 has 15 residues. CDR1 SGHRS and CDR2 YFSETQ come from the germline V gene.